These 15 T cell receptor beta chains were sequenced from one sample in a study of response to subunit inactivated influenza vaccine. One entry per CDR3 protein results from TCRdb running MiXCR on the RT-PCR reads. Of more than 250,000 distinct CDR3 sequences in the sample, 21% were seen once. The sequenced sample was PBMCs from blood, obtained about 20 months after vaccination. The receptors originated from a man aged 45-69 years who received an inactivated influenza vaccine.

This sequence joins TRBV29-1 and TRBJ2-3; 10 bases map to TRBD2. V lost 6 bases to trimming and J lost 6 bases; unmatched junction nucleotides: 9. This CDR3 has 14 residues. From germline, CDR1 is SQVTM and CDR2 ANQGSEA. CDR3 bases: TGCAGCGTCAAGTCACTAGCGGGGCCGGATACGCAGTATTTT. Translated: CSVKSLAGPDTQYF.

The chain combines TRBV7-9 with TRBJ2-7, with D tentatively TRBD1 (6 bases). The CDR3 is 14 residues long. Germline-derived CDR1 and CDR2 are SEHNR and FQNEAQ (reference sequence). V shed 3 bases and J shed 1 base, with 10 bases lying between them. CDR3 residues: CASSFYRESYEQYF. The CDR3 DNA is TGTGCCAGCAGCTTCTACAGGGAATCCTACGAGCAGTACTTC.

This clonotype was seen many times. J is TRBJ1-6 and V is TRBV7-2; no reliable D call. Germline V CDR1 and CDR2: SGHTA, FQGNSA. Between the trimmed V and J ends, which lost 5 bases and 7 bases, there was a span of 6 bases. This CDR3 has 12 residues. The CDR3 DNA reads as TGTGCCAGCAGCCCGGGAAATTCACCCCTCCACTTT. Protein sequence: CASSPGNSPLHF.

J is TRBJ2-4 and V is TRBV29-1; TRBD1 matches at 7 bases. J lost 8 bases, V lost 3 bases, and 10 bases had no gene match. The CDR3 has 14 amino acids. Germline V CDR1 and CDR2: SQVTM, ANQGSEA. This chain's CDR3 is CSVETGSWKDIQYF. DNA of the CDR3: TGCAGCGTTGAGACAGGGAGTTGGAAGGACATTCAGTACTTC.

The chain employs TRBV12-3 or TRBV12-4 and TRBJ2-3; 8 nucleotides match TRBD2. V lost 5 bases to trimming and J lost 7 bases; unmatched junction nucleotides: 17. This CDR3 has 17 amino acids. The chain's CDR3 is CASSPPRNSGVDHTQYF. The CDR3 coding sequence is TGTGCCAGCAGTCCCCCTCGGAATAGCGGGGTCGATCATACGCAGTATTTT.

This sequence joins TRBV12-5 and TRBJ2-2, with no clear D. V was pared by 1 base and J by 6 bases, with 6 bases between. The CDR3 runs 13 residues. Per germline, CDR1 LGHNT and CDR2 FRNRAP. CDR3 sequence: CASGLGPPGELFF. DNA for the CDR3: TGTGCTAGTGGTTTGGGGCCGCCCGGGGAGCTGTTTTTT.

The gene calls are TRBV12-3 or TRBV12-4 and TRBJ1-1, with D perhaps matching TRBD1 (6 bases). This CDR3 contains 14 residues. The V and J ends lost 3 bases and 5 bases respectively, with 13 bases between them. The CDR3 region has the DNA TGTGCCAGCAGTTTCGAGGGGGTATGGACTGAAGCTTTCTTT. It specifies CASSFEGVWTEAFF.

This sequence joins TRBV12-3 or TRBV12-4 and TRBJ2-1; D possibly uses TRBD1 or TRBD2 (6 bases each). V was shortened by 9 bases and J by 8 bases, with 20 bases between the two germline ends. The CDR3 is 14 amino acids. For the CDR3, the DNA is TGTGCCAGTTCCTTCCTAGGGGGGAAGGATGAGCAGTTCTTC. This encodes CASSFLGGKDEQFF.

The V and J genes are TRBV5-4 and TRBJ1-3; a possible D gene is TRBD1 (5 bases). V gave up 4 bases and J gave up 2 bases, with 10 bases separating them. CDR3 length: 14 residues. Germline V lookup: CDR1 SGHNT, CDR2 YYREEE (reference sequence). CDR3: CASSRGGPGNTIYF. CDR3 nucleotide sequence: TGTGCCAGCAGCCGGGGGGGACCTGGAAACACCATATATTTT.

This clonotype was seen a handful of times. The chain joins TRBV5-5 to TRBJ1-2; 9 bases map to TRBD1. The CDR3 runs to 15 residues. Germline lookup yields CDR1 SGHKS and CDR2 YYEKEE (reference sequence). J gave up 5 bases and V 4 bases, and 9 bases lay outside the gene matches. The CDR3 DNA follows: TGTGCCAGCAGCGAAGCTCCGGGACAGGGTTATGGCTACACCTTC. Its protein product is CASSEAPGQGYGYTF. Combining the CDR3 with reference TRBV5-5 and TRBJ1-2 gives the whole variable domain DAGVTQSPTHLIKTRGQQVTLRCSPISGHKSVSWYQQVLGQGPQFIFQYYEKEERGRGNFPDRFSARQFPNYSSELNVNALLLGDSALYLCASSEAPGQGYGYTFGSGTRLTVV.

This clonotype occurred many times. The chain couples TRBV30 to TRBJ1-2; tentatively, D is TRBD1 (5 bases). Germline V gene sequence: CDR1 GTSNPN, CDR2 SVGIG (reference sequence). This CDR3 contains 15 residues. The V end lost 0 bases, the J end lost 4 bases, and 15 bases lay between the germline ends. CDR3 bases: TGTGCCTGGAGTGTCAGAGGCAGGGTCGCCTATGGCTACACCTTC. Residues: CAWSVRGRVAYGYTF.

This sequence joins TRBV20-1 and TRBJ2-7; D is perhaps TRBD1 (5 bases). Trimming pared 6 bases from V and 2 bases from J, leaving 14 bases between. The CDR3 contains 13 residues. Germline CDR1 and CDR2: DFQATT and SNEGSKA (reference sequence). The CDR3, as DNA: TGCAGTGCCCAGGGTCTTCCTGCCTACGAGCAGTACTTC. As protein: CSAQGLPAYEQYF.

CDR3 sequence reads: CASSSQGSNTEAFF. The CDR3 DNA sequence: TGCGCCAGCAGCTCACAGGGATCGAACACTGAAGCTTTCTTT. The chain carries TRBV5-1 and TRBJ1-1; D perhaps matches TRBD1 (6 bases). CDR3 size: 14 residues. The germline V gene has CDR1 SGHRS and CDR2 YFSETQ. The germline V and J ends were trimmed by 3 bases and 1 base, with 10 bases remaining between them.

The chain carries TRBV7-8 and TRBJ1-2; no clear D gene. The CDR3 has 12 amino acids. Germline V lookup: CDR1 SGHVS, CDR2 FQNEAQ. The germline V and J ends were trimmed by 5 bases and 7 bases, with 11 bases remaining between them. The CDR3 reads CASSPVRAGYTF. Here the CDR3 DNA reads TGTGCCAGCAGCCCAGTAAGGGCTGGCTACACCTTC.

J is TRBJ1-4 and V is TRBV5-1; TRBD1 matches 7 bases. Trimming at V came to 4 bases and at J to 5 bases, leaving 8 bases not matched to a gene. The CDR3 extends over 15 amino acids. Germline assignment: CDR1 SGHRS and CDR2 YFSETQ. CDR3 sequence (DNA): TGCGCCAGCAGCGGAAGGACAGGCGAGAATGAAAAACTGTTTTTT. Its protein product is CASSGRTGENEKLFF.